This is a list of T cell receptor beta chains from one sample in a study of blood T cell repertoires in COVID-19. Profiling relied on immunoSEQ multiplex PCR, and the TCRdb table lists in-frame clones only, not all of them. This sample has roughly 500,000 clones, with roughly 89% found just once. The sequenced sample consisted of peripheral blood. These receptors all come from a young man with COVID-19, enrolled during active disease. Each CDR3 is given with its conserved first and last residue. A D gene is named only where the DNA matches it firmly. Where a row states a size, it is once, few, many or the class of an expanded clone; other rows omit it.

TRBD1,.,TRBJ1-3,TRBV5-1,TGCGCCAGCAAGCCTCCGGGACAGAGTACTGGAAACACCATATATTTT,CASKPPGQSTGNTIYF
.,.,TRBJ2-6,TRBV19,TGTGCCAGTAGTATACCTATGTCAGGTTCTGGGGCCAACGTCCTGACTTTC,CASSIPMSGSGANVLTF
.,.,TRBJ2-1,TRBV6-6,TGTGCCAGCAACCCCAGTGGTAGCGGTTACAATGAGCAGTTCTTC,CASNPSGSGYNEQFF
TRBD1,.,TRBJ2-5,TRBV28,TGTGCCAGCAGTTTAGACAGGGAAGAGACCCAGTACTTC,CASSLDREETQYF
TRBD2,.,TRBJ2-1,TRBV5-1,TGCGCCAGCAGCTTGGTGGGAGGGGACCGGGAGCAGTTCTTC,CASSLVGGDREQFF
.,.,TRBJ2-4,TRBV4-1,TGCGCCAGCAGCCAAGATCGAGAAAACATTCAGTACTTC,CASSQDRENIQYF
TRBD1,.,TRBJ1-5,TRBV15,TGTGCCACTTCGGGACAGGAGCGTCGAAATAGCAATCAGCCCCAGCATTTT,CATSGQERRNSNQPQHF
.,.,TRBJ2-7,TRBV4-1,TGCGCCAGCAGCCAAGATCGTATCTACGAGCAGTACTTC,CASSQDRIYEQYF
.,.,TRBJ1-2,TRBV6-6,TGTGCCAGCAGTTACAGAGACTATGGCTACACCTTC,CASSYRDYGYTF
.,.,TRBJ2-1,TRBV6-1,TGTGCCAGCAGTGATCAGGATGGCTCCTACAATGAGCAGTTCTTC,CASSDQDGSYNEQFF
TRBD2,few,TRBJ2-1,TRBV19,TGTGCCAGTAGTACTGCCGGGACTACATACAATGAGCAGTTCTTC,CASSTAGTTYNEQFF
.,.,TRBJ1-1,TRBV5-1,TGCGCCAGCAGCCCTCTGACGGGTACGAACACTGAAGCTTTCTTT,CASSPLTGTNTEAFF
TRBD1,.,TRBJ2-6,TRBV5-1,TGCGCCAGCAGCTATAAGCGACAGGGGGACCTCTCTGGGGCCAACGTCCTGACTTTC,CASSYKRQGDLSGANVLTF
.,.,TRBJ1-6,TRBV5-4,TGTGCCAGCAGCTCGGTGGTCAATAATTCACCCCTCCACTTT,CASSSVVNNSPLHF
.,.,TRBJ2-2,TRBV12-3/TRBV12-4,TGTGCCAGCAGCTTGGCGGGACCCGGGGAGCTGTTTTTT,CASSLAGPGELFF
.,.,TRBJ2-2,TRBV11-2,TGTGCCAGCAGCTCCAGGGTACTGAGCGGGGAGCTGTTTTTT,CASSSRVLSGELFF
TRBD2,.,TRBJ2-1,TRBV4-1,TGCGCCAGCAGCCTGATAGCGGGGGCCAATGAGCAGTTCTTC,CASSLIAGANEQFF
.,.,TRBJ2-7,TRBV20-1,TGCAGTGCTAGTCCTAGCAGGACCGGGGGGCAGTACTTC,CSASPSRTGGQYF
.,.,TRBJ2-4,TRBV6-5,TGTGCCAGCAACGGGGGTAGGGGTCCCAAAAACATTCAGTACTTC,CASNGGRGPKNIQYF
TRBD2,.,TRBJ2-1,TRBV19,TGTGCCAGTAGCCCCTGGCTAGCGGGAGGAGGGGAGCAGTTCTTC,CASSPWLAGGGEQFF
.,few,TRBJ2-2,TRBV10-1,TGCGCCAGCAGTGATAGGGGGACCGGGGAGCTGTTTTTT,CASSDRGTGELFF
TRBD1,.,TRBJ2-1,TRBV7-2,TGTGCCAGCAGCCAGGCGGGCAGGGGGTCCTACAATGAGCAGTTCTTC,CASSQAGRGSYNEQFF
.,.,TRBJ2-2,TRBV30,TGTGCCTGGAGTGGGGGGGCCGGGGAGCTGTTTTTT,CAWSGGAGELFF
TRBD2,.,TRBJ2-1,TRBV4-1,TGCGCCAGCAGCCAACCGACTAGCGGGAGAGCGGGTGAGCAGTTCTTC,CASSQPTSGRAGEQFF
TRBD1,.,TRBJ1-1,TRBV4-1,TGCGCCAGCAGCTACGGGCAAGGGACAGGTGAAGCTTTCTTT,CASSYGQGTGEAFF
.,.,TRBJ2-3,TRBV11-2,TGTGCCAGCAGCCCCGTTGCGGGGCTCGGCACAGATACGCAGTATTTT,CASSPVAGLGTDTQYF
TRBD1,.,TRBJ1-5,TRBV7-6,TGTGCCAGCAGCTTAATGACAGGGGAGGATCAGCCCCAGCATTTT,CASSLMTGEDQPQHF
TRBD2,.,TRBJ2-5,TRBV7-9,TGTGCCAGCAGAACTAGCGGGAGTTCCGAGACCCAGTACTTC,CASRTSGSSETQYF
TRBD2,.,TRBJ2-1,TRBV25-1,TGTGCCAGCAGTGAAGGCGGGGGTTACAATGAGCAGTTCTTC,CASSEGGGYNEQFF
.,.,TRBJ2-5,TRBV5-6,TGTGCCAGCAGCTTTACAGGGCCGGAGACCCAGTACTTC,CASSFTGPETQYF
TRBD2,once,TRBJ2-3,TRBV9,TGTGCCAGCAGCCCCCGACTAGCGGGAGGACGTACGCAGTATTTT,CASSPRLAGGRTQYF
TRBD2,.,TRBJ2-1,TRBV19,TGTGCCAGTAGTATAGATGGCCGGGGGGGCCTATTGGGTGAGCAGTTCTTC,CASSIDGRGGLLGEQFF
.,.,TRBJ1-2,TRBV2,TGTGCCAGCAGGACCGGGGTTAACCTCTATGGCTACACCTTC,CASRTGVNLYGYTF
TRBD1,.,TRBJ2-3,TRBV9,TGTGCCAGCAGCGTGGACAGGGGCACAGATACGCAGTATTTT,CASSVDRGTDTQYF
TRBD1,.,TRBJ1-1,TRBV12-5,TGTGCTAGTGGACTATTGACAGGGGGAGCGAACACTGAAGCTTTCTTT,CASGLLTGGANTEAFF
.,.,TRBJ1-1,TRBV19,TGTGCCAGTAGCCACGGCACAGGGCGTCGAGCTTTCTTT,CASSHGTGRRAFF
.,.,TRBJ2-3,TRBV5-1,TGCGCCAGCAGCTTGGGAGGGCGGGCGAGCACAGATACGCAGTATTTT,CASSLGGRASTDTQYF
TRBD2,.,TRBJ2-7,TRBV10-1,TGCGCCAGATCTACTAGCGGGGCATACTACGAGCAGTACTTC,CARSTSGAYYEQYF
TRBD1,.,TRBJ2-7,TRBV7-2,TGTGCCAGCAGCTTAGGGACAGGGCCCTACGAGCAGTACTTC,CASSLGTGPYEQYF
.,.,TRBJ1-5,TRBV12-3/TRBV12-4,TGTGCCAGCAGCGAGCAGCGGGGTCAGCCCCAGCATTTT,CASSEQRGQPQHF
.,.,TRBJ2-7,TRBV6-5,TGTGCCAGCACCTCCGGGTCGTACGAGCAGTACTTC,CASTSGSYEQYF
.,.,TRBJ1-1,TRBV25-1,TGTGCCAGCAGTCAGAGGGAGGCTTTCTTT,CASSQREAFF
TRBD1,.,TRBJ1-1,TRBV27,TGTGCCAGCAGTTTAGTCAGGGGGCCAGGGAACACTGAAGCTTTCTTT,CASSLVRGPGNTEAFF
.,.,TRBJ2-5,TRBV5-6,TGTGCCAGCAGCTTGGGGGCAGGGCAAGAGACCCAGTACTTC,CASSLGAGQETQYF
TRBD2,many,TRBJ2-1,TRBV6-5,TGTGCCAGCAGTTGGACTAGCGGGGGGTACAATGAGCAGTTCTTC,CASSWTSGGYNEQFF